The T cell receptor beta chain described here comes from a study of cytomegalovirus exposure and HLA in healthy donors. This clone appeared a few times. The PCR used 60 Vbeta and 13 Jbeta primers. This table comes from immunoSEQ multiplex PCR, and its TCRdb copy is limited to in-frame clones, with some not included. Among over 100,000 clones, roughly 65% were seen once, and the ten largest hold about 9.1%. The V gene end was trimmed by 6 bases and the J gene end by 0 bases; junction bases not matched to a gene: 4. The V gene's germline CDR1 is LNHDA and CDR2 SQIVND (reference sequence). The CDR3 runs to 14 residues.

The specimen sequenced was PBMCs. The chain links TRBV19 to TRBJ1-1, with TRBD1 identical over 7 bases. This clonotype was obtained from a man aged 35 to 55 in good health and CMV-seropositive. DNA of the CDR3: TGTGCCAGTAGACAGGGGAGGATGAACACTGAAGCTTTCTTT. It codes for CASRQGRMNTEAFF.